The 18 T cell receptor beta chains in this list originate from one sample, sequenced in a study of shared clonotypes between healthy human individuals. Measured with immunoSEQ multiplex PCR; TCRdb has only the in-frame clones, and not every one. The data hold around 2,000,000 clones, with roughly 96% observed a single time. Sequencing used naive CD4+ T cells sorted from blood. Noted subset: CD45RA+ positively selected. The receptors were gathered from a man aged 18 to 30 in good health.

The V and J genes are TRBV7-9 and TRBJ1-1; the D gene is possibly TRBD1 (6 bases). Germline V gives CDR1 SEHNR, CDR2 FQNEAQ (reference sequence). V lost 1 base, J lost 5 bases, and 11 bases lay in between. The CDR3 consists of 14 residues. The CDR3 loop reads CASSLDLRGTEAFF. The CDR3 DNA reads as TGTGCCAGCAGCTTAGACTTGAGGGGGACTGAAGCTTTCTTT.

The rearrangement joins TRBV11-3 to TRBJ1-1; no firm D call. The germline V gene has CDR1 SGHNT and CDR2 YENEEA. The V end was cut by 5 bases, the J end by 1 base, with 11 bases between. The CDR3 covers 14 residues. This CDR3 is CASSPGGGNTEAFF. The CDR3 DNA follows: TGTGCCAGCAGCCCGGGAGGTGGGAACACTGAAGCTTTCTTT.

DNA of the CDR3: TGCGCCAGCTCTAAGAGGAGAAAGTCTGGGGCCAACGTCCTGACTTTC. It specifies CASSKRRKSGANVLTF. V usage is TRBV10-1 and J usage is TRBJ2-6; D remains unclear. Per the germline V gene, CDR1 is WNHNN and CDR2 is SYGVQD (reference sequence). V was trimmed by 8 bases and J by 1 base, leaving 15 bases between them. This CDR3 region has 16 residues.

This chain uses TRBV6-1 with TRBJ1-5; TRBD1 is a possible D gene (6 bases). The CDR3 is made up of 15 amino acids. Germline CDR1 is MNHNS and CDR2 is SASEGT. V lost 0 bases to trimming and J lost 7 bases, with 13 bases between them. The CDR3 region is CASSEALGGLQPQHF. The CDR3 DNA reads as TGTGCCAGCAGTGAAGCGCTGGGGGGCTTACAGCCCCAGCATTTT.

The chain uses TRBV25-1 and TRBJ2-5; 7 bases agree with TRBD1. J lost 2 bases, V lost 5 bases, and 2 bases had no gene match. The CDR3 has 13 residues. The germline CDR1 and CDR2 sequences are MGHDK and SYGVNS. The CDR3, as DNA: TGTGCCAGCAGTCTGGACAGGCAAGAGACCCAGTACTTC. Amino acids: CASSLDRQETQYF.

The chain uses TRBV9 and TRBJ2-5, with D unclear. V was cut by 8 bases and J by 5 bases, with 4 bases left in between. The CDR3 is made up of 9 amino acids. Germline CDR1 is SGDLS and CDR2 is YYNGEE. The DNA of the CDR3 is TGTGCCAGTCGGGAGACCCAGTACTTC. As protein: CASRETQYF.

J is TRBJ1-1 and V is TRBV10-3; tentatively, D is TRBD1 (5 bases). Trimming stripped 7 bases from V and 3 bases from J, with 12 bases between. The CDR3 consists of 13 residues. Per germline, CDR1 ENHRY and CDR2 SYGVKD. CDR3 in DNA: TGTGCCATCAAGGGAGGGGCGGACACTGAAGCTTTCTTT. It encodes CAIKGGADTEAFF.

Concerning this clone itself: The same CDR3 arises from other DNA sequences in this sample as well. The genes are TRBV5-4 and TRBJ2-3, with TRBD2 identical over 10 bases. The CDR3 has 15 residues. The germline gives CDR1 SGHNT, CDR2 YYREEE (reference sequence). V was clipped by 2 bases and J by 0 bases; unmatched bases: 0. The CDR3 sequence: CASSLAGGSTDTQYF. For the CDR3, the DNA is TGTGCCAGCAGCTTAGCGGGAGGGAGCACAGATACGCAGTATTTT.

V is TRBV19 and J is TRBJ2-3; D not resolved. CDR3 length: 15 residues. Trimming stripped 3 bases from V and 0 bases from J, with 10 bases between. The V gene's germline CDR1 is LNHDA and CDR2 SQIVND (reference sequence). CDR3 nucleotide sequence: TGTGCCAGTAGTATGGGCAGCCCTAGCACAGATACGCAGTATTTT. Protein product: CASSMGSPSTDTQYF.

J is TRBJ2-6 and V is TRBV28; a possible D gene is TRBD2 (5 bases). CDR3 length equals 14 residues. Germline V gene lookup returns CDR1 MDHEN and CDR2 SYDVKM. The ends were cut back, 7 bases at V and 3 bases at J, with 10 bases in the middle. The CDR3 coding sequence is TGTGCCAGCACGGGGTGGGATGGGGCCAACGTCCTGACTTTC. Translated, it gives CASTGWDGANVLTF.

Concerning this clone: This sample also contains other DNA sequences that code for the same CDR3. The rearrangement joins TRBV18 to TRBJ1-2; D remains ambiguous. CDR1 and CDR2 from the germline V gene are KGHSH and LQKENI. This CDR3 has 13 residues. The V end lost 2 bases, the J end lost 4 bases, and 8 bases lay between the germline ends. The CDR3 protein is CASSPGVGYGYTF. The DNA of the CDR3 is TGTGCCAGCTCACCAGGGGTCGGCTATGGCTACACCTTC. The variable domain in full, with the rest retrieved from reference TRBV18 and TRBJ1-2, is NAGVMQNPRHLVRRRGQEARLRCSPMKGHSHVYWYRQLPEEGLKFMVYLQKENIIDESGMPKERFSAEFPKEGPSILRIQQVVRGDSAAYFCASSPGVGYGYTFGSGTRLTVV.

This chain connects TRBV5-1 to TRBJ2-7; 8 bases align to TRBD1. V shed 0 bases and J 4 bases; nucleotides not matched to a gene: 12. Germline CDR1 is SGHRS and CDR2 is YFSETQ. This CDR3 region has 17 residues. CDR3 DNA: TGCGCCAGCAGCTTGGCCGGGCAGGGGGCATGGAGTTACGAGCAGTACTTC. This codes for CASSLAGQGAWSYEQYF.

The genes are TRBV11-3 and TRBJ1-1; no definite D call. This CDR3 comprises 13 residues. Germline CDR1 and CDR2: SGHNT and YENEEA. V was cut by 2 bases and J by 0 bases, with 4 bases left in between. The CDR3 reads CASSLHMNTEAFF. The DNA of the CDR3 is TGTGCCAGCAGCTTACACATGAACACTGAAGCTTTCTTT.

The CDR3 region is CAISDPLAGIEQFF. The CDR3 coding sequence is TGTGCCATCAGTGACCCCTTAGCGGGAATTGAGCAGTTCTTC. J is TRBJ2-1 and V is TRBV10-3; 8 bases agree with TRBD2. Per germline, CDR1 ENHRY and CDR2 SYGVKD. The CDR3 extends over 14 amino acids. The junction had 7 bases not matched to a gene; V was cut back by 3 bases and J by 9 bases.

The chain has TRBV7-9 and TRBJ1-2; perhaps TRBD1 as D (6 bases). Trimming removed 5 bases from V and 3 bases from J, with 16 bases in between. Germline CDR1 reads SEHNR; CDR2 reads FQNEAQ (reference sequence). The CDR3 covers 15 residues. Written as DNA, the CDR3 is TGTGCCAGCAGCCCAAATACTCAGGGGTACTATGGCTACACCTTC. It encodes CASSPNTQGYYGYTF.

V is TRBV5-1 and J is TRBJ1-5; the D is unclear. Germline-derived CDR1 and CDR2 are SGHRS and YFSETQ. Trimming cost V 3 bases and J 3 bases, with 16 bases left between them. This CDR3 has 16 amino acids. The CDR3 here is CASSWLRSAINQPQHF. CDR3 DNA: TGCGCCAGCAGCTGGCTCAGGAGCGCCATCAATCAGCCCCAGCATTTT.

The table lists this clone with a count of one. The V gene is TRBV6-1, the J gene TRBJ2-7; D is possibly TRBD2 (5 bases). V was cut by 8 bases and J by 2 bases, with 13 bases left in between. The CDR3 has 13 residues. Looked up from germline, CDR1 is MNHNS and CDR2 is SASEGT. CDR3 in DNA: TGTGCCAGCGAGGGCCCGCATACCTACGAGCAGTACTTC. It codes for CASEGPHTYEQYF.

The V gene is TRBV2, the J gene TRBJ1-2, with 7 bases identical to TRBD1. There are 15 residues in the CDR3. Per germline, CDR1 SNHLY and CDR2 FYNNEI. Unmatched junction bases numbered 5, after V lost 1 base and J lost 3 bases. The CDR3 coding sequence is TGTGCCAGCAGTGAAGGGTACAGGGGTGACTATGGCTACACCTTC. Its translation: CASSEGYRGDYGYTF. Variable domain in full (rest from reference TRBV2 and TRBJ1-2): EPEVTQTPSHQVTQMGQEVILRCVPISNHLYFYWYRQILGQKVEFLVSFYNNEISEKSEIFDDQFSVERPDGSNFTLKIRSTKLEDSAMYFCASSEGYRGDYGYTFGSGTRLTVV.